The sequence of this T cell receptor (beta chain) was determined in a study of cytomegalovirus exposure and HLA in healthy donors. The study, taken as a whole, reports: In an earlier analysis, in 540 or so donors, most V segments appeared productive either ~87% or ~30% of the time. In a later analysis, HLA-associated TCR beta chains were more clonally expanded than equally common others. V- and J-gene trimming of TCR beta was linked (in a later analysis) to a missense DCLRE1C variant.

V lost 4 bases and J 5 bases, leaving 12 bases between the germline ends. The CDR3 is made up of 13 amino acids. Germline CDR1 is SGHVS and CDR2 is FNYEAQ. Details on this clone: Antigen: not known.

Researchers ran the PCR with 60 Vbeta and 13 Jbeta primers. TCRdb keeps only in-frame clones here, not all; method: immunoSEQ multiplex PCR. The sample holds 150,000 to 200,000 clones, over 70% seen once. This rearrangement joins TRBV7-6 to TRBJ2-7; possible D gene TRBD2, 5 bases. The TCR comes from a woman in her 30s in good health and CMV-seropositive. The material sequenced was PBMCs. The chain's CDR3 is CASSYGGYDEQYF. CDR3 bases: TGTGCCAGCAGCTATGGAGGTTACGACGAGCAGTACTTC.